This TCR beta chain originates from a study of CD8 T cells in Susac syndrome. The authors sequenced TCR beta from blood CD8+ and CD4+ T cells. Controls were drawn from healthy donors and were matched for age and sex. RNA, at about 0.5 to 1 ug, was reverse transcribed with random hexamers. TCRdb re-derived calls from the immunoSEQ multiplex PCR reads in MiXCR, one entry per CDR3 protein. The data hold approximately 100,000 distinct CDR3 sequences, with nearly 95% observed a single time. The germline gives CDR1 SGDLS, CDR2 YYNGEE. The length of the CDR3 is 12 residues. Trimming left V 4 bases short and J 9 bases short, with 11 bases between.

The sequenced sample consisted of CD4+ T cells from PBMCs. This chain links TRBV9 with TRBJ2-1, with D unresolved. The receptor was isolated from a human donor in good health. CDR3 residues: CASSPGQGEQFF. In DNA, the CDR3 is TGTGCCAGCAGCCCTGGGCAAGGTGAGCAGTTCTTC.